Listed here is a single T cell receptor beta chain. The V gene lost 6 bases and the J gene lost 1 base, with 15 bases spanning the gap. This CDR3 has 15 residues. Germline values: CDR1 KGHSH, CDR2 LQKENI. This entry belongs to a study of blood T cell repertoires in COVID-19. Study as a whole: Acute and convalescent COVID-19 specimens originated in the United States, Italy and Spain. Sample material is recorded as cDNA or gDNA derived from T cells, B-cell-depleted T cells, or PBMCs.

The authors' processing: Reference gene primers were amplified, and this amplification served to estimate nucleated cell counts. Only in-frame clones appear in the TCRdb table, and some are missing; sequencing was by immunoSEQ multiplex PCR. V, J and clone size derive from that table, while D and trimming were established from the DNA sequence. The sample holds roughly 80,000 clones; 82% are singletons and the top ten take 27%. J is TRBJ1-1 and V is TRBV18; D not certain. This TCR was recovered from a human donor in a cohort sampled during active COVID-19. Input material: peripheral blood. The CDR3 DNA is TGTGCCAGCTCCCCCGCTAAGGCAGGGAACACTGAAGCTTTCTTT. It encodes CASSPAKAGNTEAFF.